The clone carrying this T cell receptor (beta chain) was recorded a few times. Mismatch with germline at one junction end may stem from a read error. Data came from immunoSEQ multiplex PCR; TCRdb stores just in-frame clones and leaves some out. Of some 230,000 clones in the sample, approximately 80% were seen once. Germline V lookup: CDR1 LNHNV, CDR2 YYDKDF (reference sequence). The CDR3 covers 13 residues. This sample was taken from a study of blood T cell repertoires in COVID-19. Study-wide background: Sites across the United States, Italy and Spain contributed samples from acute and convalescent COVID-19. Sources were T cells, B-cell-depleted T cells, or PBMCs; the material itself was cDNA or gDNA.

The TCR was taken from a woman in her fifties or sixties who had recovered from COVID-19. Input material: peripheral blood. The chain recombines TRBV15 with TRBJ1-2; D not resolved. The CDR3 sequence: CATSRGTEWRRAF. In DNA form, the CDR3 reads TGTGCCACCAGCAGAGGGACCGAATGGCGGCGGGCCTTC.